This T cell receptor (beta chain) was sequenced during a study of graft-versus-host responses after intestinal transplantation. As concerns this clone: The antigen is unknown.

The table came from immunoSEQ multiplex PCR; TCRdb's copy has only in-frame clones and leaves some out. The table lists roughly 120,000 clones, around 94% of them singletons. J gave up 6 bases and V 5 bases, and 8 bases lay outside the gene matches. Germline V gene sequence: CDR1 SEHNR, CDR2 FQNEAQ (reference sequence). The CDR3 contains 15 residues. The chain couples TRBV7-9 to TRBJ2-1, with TRBD2 matching 9 bases. The TCR originated in a human donor who was the organ donor for an intestinal transplant. The sequenced sample was unstimulated CD8+ T cells sorted from spleen or lymph node cells, obtained before transplant. CDR3 bases: TGTGCCAGCAGCCGAGGACTAGCGATTGGCAATGAGCAGTTCTTC. It translates to CASSRGLAIGNEQFF.